This T cell receptor beta chain was retrieved from a study of blood T cell repertoires in COVID-19. In the study overall: Whether acute or convalescent, the COVID-19 samples came from the United States, Italy and Spain. In each case, the material was cDNA or gDNA derived from T cells, B-cell-depleted T cells, or PBMCs.

There are a few counts of this clone. The CDR3 has 16 amino acids. CDR1 and CDR2 (germline): MDHEN, SYDVKM. The germline V and J ends were trimmed by 3 bases and 3 bases, with 17 bases remaining between them. Original processing notes: Reference gene primer amplification gave estimated nucleated cell counts. The assay was immunoSEQ multiplex PCR, and TCRdb's table has in-frame clones only and misses some. From that table come the V and J calls and clone size; the DNA was used to work out D and trimming. This table has around 280,000 clones, approximately 86% appearing once. The clonotype comes from a woman aged 25 to 39 who had recovered from COVID-19. The J gene is TRBJ2-5, the V gene TRBV28; D is perhaps TRBD2 (6 bases). Material for sequencing was peripheral blood. The CDR3 region is CASSFVYGGEKETQYF. The CDR3 DNA reads TGTGCCAGCAGTTTTGTATACGGGGGAGAAAAAGAGACCCAGTACTTC.